Listed here are 17 T cell receptor beta chains from one sample, sequenced in a study of blood T cell repertoires in COVID-19. TCRdb keeps only in-frame clones here, not all; method: immunoSEQ multiplex PCR. The table lists 330,000 or so clones, approximately 86% of them singletons, with around 8.9% in the top ten. Sample: peripheral blood. These receptors were taken from a man aged 25 to 40 with COVID-19, enrolled during active disease.

V usage is TRBV2 and J usage is TRBJ2-7; TRBD2 might be the D (6 bases). Germline CDR1 reads SNHLY; CDR2 reads FYNNEI. Trimming shortened V by 2 bases and J by 5 bases, and 22 bases separated the two germline ends. This CDR3 region has 17 residues. The CDR3 protein is CASSETGGTRVNDEQYF. The CDR3 bases are TGTGCCAGCAGTGAAACTGGAGGGACGCGGGTTAACGACGAGCAGTACTTC.

This clone was seen just once. V is TRBV24-1 and J is TRBJ1-5; 9 positions agree with TRBD1. After removal of 3 bases from V and 2 bases from J, the junction contained 25 bases not matched to a gene. Germline V gene sequence: CDR1 KGHDR, CDR2 SFDVKD. CDR3 length: 23 residues. The CDR3 DNA reads TGTGCCACCAGTGATGACTTATTCCGGGATGGAAGGTCGACAGGGGGTCGCAATCAGCCCCAGCATTTT. Translated, it gives CATSDDLFRDGRSTGGRNQPQHF.

The chain joins TRBV27 to TRBJ2-7; the D is unclear. Germline V CDR1 and CDR2: MNHEY, SMNVEV (reference sequence). The CDR3 runs to 15 residues. The V end lost 0 bases, the J end lost 3 bases, and 12 bases lay between the germline ends. The CDR3 loop is CASSLSALAGYEQYF. As DNA, the CDR3 is TGTGCCAGCAGTTTATCGGCCCTGGCAGGCTACGAGCAGTACTTC.

The gene calls are TRBV30 and TRBJ2-7; 8 bases map to TRBD2. The CDR3 is made up of 15 amino acids. After removal of 5 bases from V and 3 bases from J, the junction contained 12 bases not matched to a gene. Germline CDR1 is GTSNPN and CDR2 is SVGIG (reference sequence). This CDR3 reads CAWESSTGTSYEQYF. As DNA, the CDR3 is TGTGCCTGGGAGAGTTCAACCGGGACTAGCTACGAGCAGTACTTC. The entire variable domain, with the rest obtained from reference TRBV30 and TRBJ2-7, is as follows: SQTIHQWPATLVQPVGSPLSLECTVEGTSNPNLYWYRQAAGRGLQLLFYSVGIGQISSEVPQNLSASRPQDRQFILSSKKLLLSDSGFYLCAWESSTGTSYEQYFGPGTRLTVT.

V gene TRBV10-3 combines with J gene TRBJ2-6; TRBD1 agrees at 7 bases. The germline V gene has CDR1 ENHRY and CDR2 SYGVKD. With 5 bases clipped from V and 0 bases from J, the junction kept 10 bases outside the gene matches. The CDR3 extends over 18 amino acids. CDR3 DNA sequence: TGTGCCATCAGTAACCCACAGGGGAGATACTCTGGGGCCAACGTCCTGACTTTC. Its protein product is CAISNPQGRYSGANVLTF.

V and J are TRBV7-9 and TRBJ1-4; the D is unclear. There are 17 residues in the CDR3. The germline V and J ends were trimmed by 6 bases and 0 bases, with 17 bases remaining between them. Germline V lookup: CDR1 SEHNR, CDR2 FQNEAQ (reference sequence). CDR3: CASSLERSAATNEKLFF. In DNA, the CDR3 is TGTGCCAGCAGTCTAGAACGGTCGGCGGCAACTAATGAAAAACTGTTTTTT. The whole variable domain, filled in from reference TRBV7-9 and TRBJ1-4, reads DTGVSQNPRHKITKRGQNVTFRCDPISEHNRLYWYRQTLGQGPEFLTYFQNEAQLEKSRLLSDRFSAERPKGSFSTLEIQRTEQGDSAMYLCASSLERSAATNEKLFFGSGTQLSVL.

This clone was detected only once. The chain uses TRBV27 and TRBJ1-6; 11 bases map to TRBD1. CDR1 and CDR2 from the germline V gene are MNHEY and SMNVEV (reference sequence). CDR3 length: 16 residues. V shed 4 bases and J 9 bases; nucleotides not matched to a gene: 8. The CDR3 bases are TGTGCCAGCAGTTCACCCTCCGGGACAGGGGGTTCACCCCTCCACTTT. This translates into CASSSPSGTGGSPLHF.

The chain couples TRBV6-2 or TRBV6-3 to TRBJ1-1; maybe TRBD1 (5 bases). Germline V gives CDR1 MNHEY, CDR2 SVGEGT. Trimming removed 5 bases from V and 3 bases from J, with 22 bases in between. The CDR3 consists of 17 residues. The CDR3 coding sequence is TGTGCCAGCAGTGTCCTGGGCCCCGGGTCAGGGTACACTGAAGCTTTCTTT. It encodes CASSVLGPGSGYTEAFF.

This chain joins TRBV10-2 and TRBJ2-2, with D unclear. CDR1 is WSHSY and CDR2 is SAAADI in the germline V gene. V shed 3 bases and J shed 7 bases, with 12 bases lying between them. CDR3 length equals 14 residues. The chain's CDR3 is CASSETSVGGELFF. CDR3 coding DNA: TGCGCCAGCAGTGAAACAAGTGTTGGCGGGGAGCTGTTTTTT.

The gene calls are TRBV9 and TRBJ1-2, with 7 bases lining up with TRBD1. Losses at the gene ends were 0 bases for V and 4 bases for J; bases not matched to a gene: 18. The CDR3 runs to 19 residues. Germline assignment: CDR1 SGDLS and CDR2 YYNGEE. The CDR3 sequence: CASSVVGEVWETGPYGYTF. For the CDR3, the DNA is TGTGCCAGCAGCGTAGTTGGGGAGGTTTGGGAGACAGGGCCCTATGGCTACACCTTC.

V and J are TRBV3-1 (or the pseudogene TRBV3-2) and TRBJ1-6, with D unclear. Deletions cut 4 bases from V and 8 bases from J, with 6 bases between. The CDR3 is made up of 12 amino acids. From germline, CDR1 is LGHDT and CDR2 YNNKEL (reference sequence). The CDR3 region has the DNA TGTGCCAGCAGCCCCGGGGATTCACCCCTCCACTTT. Its translation is CASSPGDSPLHF.

The rearrangement links TRBV10-3 to TRBJ2-1; 7 bases align to TRBD2. The junction had 8 bases not matched to a gene; V was cut back by 6 bases and J by 0 bases. Germline V lookup: CDR1 ENHRY, CDR2 SYGVKD. There are 16 residues in the CDR3. CDR3 in DNA: TGTGCCATCAGAACACTAGCGCCCGTCTCCTACAATGAGCAGTTCTTC. The encoded protein is CAIRTLAPVSYNEQFF.

The chain is built from TRBV2 and TRBJ2-1; 10 nucleotides match TRBD2. V lost 6 bases, J lost 2 bases, and 10 bases stayed unmatched. This CDR3 comprises 17 residues. Germline V gives CDR1 SNHLY, CDR2 FYNNEI. The CDR3 nucleotides are TGTGCCAGCAGGGGCCGAGGTAGCGGGGGGACCTACAATGAGCAGTTCTTC. Amino acids: CASRGRGSGGTYNEQFF.

V is TRBV12-3 or TRBV12-4 and J is TRBJ1-1, with a weak D call TRBD1 (5 bases). Trimming cost V 5 bases and J 0 bases, with 7 bases left between them. The CDR3 is made up of 13 amino acids. The CDR3 DNA reads TGTGCCAGCAGTCGACAGATGAACACTGAAGCTTTCTTT. Its translation: CASSRQMNTEAFF.

V usage is TRBV7-9 and J usage is TRBJ2-1; the D is unclear. Germline lookup yields CDR1 SEHNR and CDR2 FQNEAQ (reference sequence). The CDR3 length is 16 residues. Trimming cost V 1 base and J 5 bases, with 15 bases left between them. The CDR3 DNA is TGTGCCAGCAGCTTAGGATGGGCAGGTCGAGACAATGAGCAGTTCTTC. Translation: CASSLGWAGRDNEQFF.

This clone was picked up one time. V is TRBV18 and J is TRBJ2-7; D may be TRBD2 (6 bases). V lost 3 bases and J 2 bases, leaving 8 bases between the germline ends. This CDR3 has 13 amino acids. Germline CDR1 and CDR2: KGHSH and LQKENI. CDR3 nucleotides: TGTGCCAGCTCACCTAGGGAGGCCTACGAGCAGTACTTC. It specifies CASSPREAYEQYF.

The chain recombines TRBV4-3 with TRBJ2-1; TRBD1 agrees at 9 bases. CDR1 is LGHNA, CDR2 YSLEER, per germline. The CDR3 is 16 residues long. V lost 0 bases to trimming and J lost 6 bases; unmatched junction nucleotides: 6. The CDR3 DNA follows: TGCGCCAGCAGCCAAGATTGGGGACAGGGTTTCAATGAGCAGTTCTTC. Protein sequence: CASSQDWGQGFNEQFF.